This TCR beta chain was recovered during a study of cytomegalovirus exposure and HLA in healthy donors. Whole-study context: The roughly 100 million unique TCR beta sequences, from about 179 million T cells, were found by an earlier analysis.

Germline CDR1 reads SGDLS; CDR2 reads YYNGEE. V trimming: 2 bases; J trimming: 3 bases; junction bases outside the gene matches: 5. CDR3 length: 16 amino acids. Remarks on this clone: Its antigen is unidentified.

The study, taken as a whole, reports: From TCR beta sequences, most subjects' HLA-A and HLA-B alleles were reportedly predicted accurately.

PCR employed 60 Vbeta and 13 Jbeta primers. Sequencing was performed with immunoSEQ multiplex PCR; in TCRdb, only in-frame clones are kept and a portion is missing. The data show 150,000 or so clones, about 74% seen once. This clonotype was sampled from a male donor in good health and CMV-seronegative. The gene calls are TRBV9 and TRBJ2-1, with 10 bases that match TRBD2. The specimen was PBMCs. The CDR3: CASSVRGLADYNEQFF. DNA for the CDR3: TGTGCCAGCAGCGTGAGAGGACTAGCGGACTACAATGAGCAGTTCTTC. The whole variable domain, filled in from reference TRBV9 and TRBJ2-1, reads DSGVTQTPKHLITATGQRVTLRCSPRSGDLSVYWYQQSLDQGLQFLIQYYNGEERAKGNILERFSAQQFPDLHSELNLSSLELGDSALYFCASSVRGLADYNEQFFGPGTRLTVL.